These 8 T cell receptor beta chains originate from one sample sequenced in a study of blood T cell repertoires in COVID-19. Sequencing used immunoSEQ multiplex PCR; TCRdb keeps in-frame clones, though not all of them. The sample records roughly 100,000 clones, under 90% being singletons. Sequences were obtained from peripheral blood. Receptors were obtained from a human donor in a cohort sampled during active COVID-19.

The chain recombines TRBV21-1 with TRBJ2-7; TRBD1, the table's D call, was not compared with the DNA. TRBV21-1 is a known pseudogene. The CDR3 totals 14 residues. Here the CDR3 reads CASSKGQGTHEQYF. The DNA of the CDR3 is TGTGCCAGCAGCAAAGGACAGGGGACGCACGAGCAGTACTTC.

This rearrangement joins TRBV6-5 to TRBJ2-7; 8 positions agree with TRBD2. V trimming: 8 bases; J trimming: 7 bases; junction bases outside the gene matches: 10. The CDR3 covers 13 residues. The germline V gene has CDR1 MNHEY and CDR2 SVGAGI. This chain's CDR3 is CASGVFREGEQYF. The CDR3 DNA sequence: TGTGCCAGCGGGGTTTTTCGGGAGGGGGAGCAGTACTTC.

This clone has a handful of counts. V and J are TRBV7-9 and TRBJ2-7; the match to TRBD1 covers 11 bases. V trimming: 5 bases; J trimming: 6 bases; junction bases outside the gene matches: 6. The germline gives CDR1 SEHNR, CDR2 FQNEAQ (reference sequence). The CDR3 spans 14 residues. The CDR3 region has the DNA TGTGCCAGCAGCCGTCGGACAGGGGGCGGCGAGCAGTACTTC. Translation: CASSRRTGGGEQYF.

This chain's CDR3 is CATSRDRGGGSGYTF. In DNA form, the CDR3 reads TGTGCCACCAGCAGAGATCGGGGAGGAGGGTCTGGCTACACCTTC. V is TRBV15 and J is TRBJ1-2; D unclear. This CDR3 has 15 amino acids. V shed 0 bases and J shed 7 bases, with 15 bases lying between them. Per germline, CDR1 LNHNV and CDR2 YYDKDF (reference sequence). The complete variable domain, with remaining parts taken from reference TRBV15 and TRBJ1-2, reads DAMVIQNPRYQVTQFGKPVTLSCSQTLNHNVMYWYQQKSSQAPKLLFHYYDKDFNNEADTPDNFQSRRPNTSFCFLDIRSPGLGDTAMYLCATSRDRGGGSGYTFGSGTRLTVV.

This rearrangement joins TRBV5-1 to TRBJ2-7; 8 bases fit TRBD2. Germline assignment: CDR1 SGHRS and CDR2 YFSETQ. The ends lost 1 base at V and 3 bases at J; junction bases unmatched: 9. CDR3 length: 16 amino acids. DNA of the CDR3: TGCGCCAGCAGCTTGCTCCCGGGACTAGGGCACTACGAGCAGTACTTC. Protein: CASSLLPGLGHYEQYF.

The chain uses TRBV15 and TRBJ2-7; possibly TRBD1 for D (5 bases). V was clipped by 0 bases and J by 6 bases, with 15 bases between them. Germline loops: CDR1 LNHNV, CDR2 YYDKDF (reference sequence). The CDR3 runs 15 residues. CDR3 region: CATSREKGVRGEQYF. Here the CDR3 DNA reads TGTGCCACCAGCAGAGAGAAAGGAGTTAGGGGCGAGCAGTACTTC.

In nucleotides, the CDR3 is TGTGCCAGCAGGGGACAAGCGGAGTACTACGAGCAGTACTTC. It specifies CASRGQAEYYEQYF. The chain is built from TRBV2 and TRBJ2-7; D is possibly TRBD1 (6 bases). Trimming removed 6 bases at V and 3 bases at J, with 15 bases between. The CDR3 runs 14 residues. Germline V gene data show CDR1 as SNHLY and CDR2 as FYNNEI. Together with reference TRBV2 and TRBJ2-7, the CDR3 gives the full variable domain: EPEVTQTPSHQVTQMGQEVILRCVPISNHLYFYWYRQILGQKVEFLVSFYNNEISEKSEIFDDQFSVERPDGSNFTLKIRSTKLEDSAMYFCASRGQAEYYEQYFGPGTRLTVT.

The chain joins TRBV11-1 to TRBJ2-3; D call uncertain. There are 13 residues in the CDR3. The V gene's germline CDR1 is SGHAT and CDR2 FQDESV (reference sequence). V was pared by 5 bases and J by 2 bases, with 8 bases between. The CDR3 reads CASSAGLTDTQYF. The CDR3 coding sequence is TGTGCCAGCAGCGCTGGGCTCACAGATACGCAGTATTTT.